Shown below are 16 T cell receptor beta chains from a single sample sequenced in a study of cytomegalovirus exposure and HLA in healthy donors. It was with 60 Vbeta and 13 Jbeta primers that the PCR ran. Libraries were prepared by immunoSEQ multiplex PCR; TCRdb keeps only in-frame clonotypes and omits some of them. The data show 45,000 to 65,000 clones, approximately 70% seen once. The sample taken for sequencing was PBMCs. All receptors derive from a man between 18 and 29 years old in good health and CMV-seronegative.

The chain combines TRBV11-1 with TRBJ2-2, with 9 bases lining up with TRBD2. V lost 5 bases and J lost 1; bases outside the gene matches: 2. From germline, CDR1 is SGHAT and CDR2 FQDESV (reference sequence). This CDR3 comprises 15 residues. CDR3 DNA: TGTGCCAGCAGCCTGACTAGCGGGAACACCGGGGAGCTGTTTTTT. This encodes CASSLTSGNTGELFF.

The J gene is TRBJ1-4, the V gene TRBV28, with TRBD1 as a possible D gene (5 bases). Between the trimmed V and J ends, which lost 2 bases and 7 bases, there was a span of 14 bases. Looked up from germline, CDR1 is MDHEN and CDR2 is SYDVKM. The CDR3 consists of 15 residues. The CDR3 sequence: CASSLVGVGREKLFF. The CDR3 bases are TGTGCCAGCAGTTTAGTAGGGGTAGGGCGTGAAAAACTGTTTTTT.

V is TRBV11-2 and J is TRBJ2-5, with a weak D call TRBD1 (5 bases). The germline V gene encodes CDR1 SGHAT and CDR2 FQNNGV. The CDR3 loop spans 13 amino acids. V lost 2 bases to trimming and J lost 5 bases, with 9 bases between them. The DNA of the CDR3 is TGTGCCAGCAGCTTACAGGGTTTGGAGACCCAGTACTTC. Translated: CASSLQGLETQYF.

This chain joins TRBV4-2 and TRBJ1-1, with D tentatively TRBD1 (6 bases). Germline CDR1 and CDR2: LGHNA and YNFKEQ. V lost 3 bases to trimming and J lost 1 base, with 15 bases between them. The CDR3 has 16 amino acids. The CDR3 protein is CASSQESGTTNTEAFF. CDR3 sequence (DNA): TGTGCCAGCAGCCAGGAGTCCGGGACAACGAACACTGAAGCTTTCTTT.

This chain links TRBV4-3 with TRBJ2-6, with 14 bases fitting TRBD2. CDR1 is LGHNA and CDR2 is YSLEER in the germline V gene. J lost 1 base, V lost 3 bases, and 5 bases had no gene match. CDR3 length: 19 residues. Here the CDR3 DNA reads TGCGCCAGCAGCCAGGGGACTAGCGGGAGTAGGTCTGGGGCCAACGTCCTGACTTTC. Translated: CASSQGTSGSRSGANVLTF.

This clone was counted only a few times. The rearrangement joins TRBV4-3 to TRBJ1-2; D possibly corresponds to TRBD1 (5 bases). This CDR3 has 16 amino acids. CDR1 and CDR2 from the germline V gene are LGHNA and YSLEER. Trimming removed 1 base from V and 0 bases from J, with 12 bases in between. This chain's CDR3 is CASSQVGGLANYGYTF. Written as DNA, the CDR3 is TGCGCCAGCAGCCAAGTGGGGGGTCTGGCTAACTATGGCTACACCTTC.

The chain recombines TRBV5-4 with TRBJ2-1, with D possibly being TRBD2 (6 bases). Germline CDR1 reads SGHNT; CDR2 reads YYREEE (reference sequence). Deletions cut 0 bases from V and 8 bases from J, with 15 bases between. The CDR3 length is 15 residues. The CDR3 nucleotides are TGTGCCAGCAGCTTGGACTTCGGGGGAGACTATGAGCAGTTCTTC. Translating it yields CASSLDFGGDYEQFF.

The chain's CDR3 is CASSLNSGSHGYTF. CDR3 nucleotides: TGTGCCAGCAGCTTAAATTCCGGGAGCCATGGCTACACCTTC. V and J are TRBV7-2 and TRBJ1-2; no reliable D call. The CDR3 covers 14 residues. V lost 2 bases to trimming and J lost 6 bases, with 13 bases between them. CDR1 is SGHTA, CDR2 FQGNSA, per germline.

The rearrangement links TRBV5-1 to TRBJ1-5, with a weak D call TRBD1 (6 bases). This CDR3 spans 14 amino acids. CDR1 and CDR2 (germline): SGHRS, YFSETQ. Trimming removed 10 bases from V and 5 bases from J, with 19 bases in between. This CDR3 is CAPTGGRLDQPQHF. The CDR3 DNA reads as TGCGCCCCGACGGGGGGGCGACTGGATCAGCCCCAGCATTTT.

This clone was counted only a few times. This chain connects TRBV14 to TRBJ2-5, with 8 bases fitting TRBD2. This CDR3 contains 14 residues. Unmatched junction bases numbered 7, after V lost 6 bases and J lost 4 bases. Germline CDR1 SGHDN, CDR2 FVKESK. The CDR3 region is CASSQTSGRETQYF. CDR3 nucleotides: TGTGCCAGCAGTCAAACTAGCGGTAGAGAGACCCAGTACTTC.

V usage is TRBV7-2 and J usage is TRBJ1-3; 7 positions agree with TRBD1. Trimming at V came to 3 bases and at J to 5 bases, leaving 7 bases not matched to a gene. Germline V gene sequence: CDR1 SGHTA, CDR2 FQGNSA. The length of the CDR3 is 15 residues. CDR3 amino acids: CASSLDSTGRNTIYF. The CDR3, as DNA: TGTGCCAGCAGCTTGGACTCGACAGGGCGAAACACCATATATTTT.

Only one count was recorded for this clone. V and J are TRBV6-5 and TRBJ2-4, with 10 positions matching TRBD1. Unmatched junction bases numbered 2, after V lost 5 bases and J lost 1 base. The CDR3 loop spans 15 amino acids. Per the germline V gene, CDR1 is MNHEY and CDR2 is SVGAGI. CDR3 coding DNA: TGTGCCAGCAGTCCGGGACAGGGGGCCAAAAACATTCAGTACTTC. This encodes CASSPGQGAKNIQYF.

The gene calls are TRBV7-2 and TRBJ2-1; D may be TRBD2 (5 bases). This CDR3 comprises 15 residues. The V and J ends lost 1 base and 3 bases respectively, with 10 bases between them. Germline CDR1 SGHTA, CDR2 FQGNSA. This CDR3 reads CASSLGGPVYNEQFF. In DNA form, the CDR3 reads TGTGCCAGCAGCTTAGGAGGGCCTGTCTACAATGAGCAGTTCTTC.

V is TRBV19 and J is TRBJ2-1, with TRBD2 as a possible D gene (7 bases). Germline CDR1 LNHDA, CDR2 SQIVND (reference sequence). Between the trimmed V and J ends, which lost 7 bases and 16 bases, there was a span of 20 bases. The CDR3 runs 12 residues. The CDR3 bases are TGTGCCAGTAATCCTCCCGGGGGGCAAGTATTCTTC. This translates into CASNPPGGQVFF.

This sequence joins TRBV11-2 and TRBJ2-7; D is perhaps TRBD1 (7 bases). The CDR3 runs to 15 residues. Trimming removed 5 bases at V and 1 base at J, with 15 bases between. Germline CDR1 is SGHAT and CDR2 is FQNNGV. CDR3 in DNA: TGTGCCAGCAGCCGAACAGGGGCGGGATCCTACGAGCAGTACTTC. It translates to CASSRTGAGSYEQYF.

The rearrangement joins TRBV5-4 to TRBJ2-7; D might be TRBD2 (5 bases). The germline V gene encodes CDR1 SGHNT and CDR2 YYREEE (reference sequence). Between the trimmed V and J ends, which lost 4 bases and 7 bases, there was a span of 12 bases. The CDR3 totals 12 residues. CDR3 residues: CASSDPGEEQYF. The DNA for the CDR3 is TGTGCCAGCAGCGACCCTGGGGAGGAGCAGTACTTC. The entire variable domain, with the rest obtained from reference TRBV5-4 and TRBJ2-7, is as follows: ETGVTQSPTHLIKTRGQQVTLRCSSQSGHNTVSWYQQALGQGPQFIFQYYREEENGRGNFPPRFSGLQFPNYSSELNVNALELDDSALYLCASSDPGEEQYFGPGTRLTVT.